This T cell receptor beta chain was recovered during a study of shared clonotypes between healthy human individuals. The naive CD8 population came from CD45RO-negative cells selected for CCR7, without terminally differentiated effector memory CD45RA+ cells. Only in-frame clones appear in the TCRdb table, and some are missing; sequencing was by immunoSEQ multiplex PCR. The table has almost 700,000 clones, roughly nine tenths seen once; the top ten hold approximately 24%. The CDR3 extends over 13 amino acids. After removal of 4 bases from V and 3 bases from J, the junction contained 2 bases not matched to a gene. Germline lookup yields CDR1 SGHNT and CDR2 YENEEA.

This rearrangement joins TRBV11-3 to TRBJ2-7, with 8 bases aligning to TRBD1. The clonotype comes from a man aged 25 to 40 in good health. The sequencing sample was made of naive CD8+ T cells sorted from blood. CDR3 nucleotides: TGTGCCAGCAGCTCCGACAGGGGCTACGAGCAGTACTTC. It codes for CASSSDRGYEQYF. The full variable domain, in which reference TRBV11-3 and TRBJ2-7 provide the parts outside the CDR3, is EAGVVQSPRYKIIEKKQPVAFWCNPISGHNTLYWYLQNLGQGPELLIRYENEEAVDDSQLPKDRFSAERLKGVDSTLKIQPAELGDSAVYLCASSSDRGYEQYFGPGTRLTVT.